This T cell receptor (beta chain) was profiled in a study of blood T cell repertoires in COVID-19. V lost 1 base, J lost 4 bases, and 5 bases lay in between. The germline CDR1 and CDR2 sequences are SGHVS and FQNEAQ. The CDR3 spans 13 residues. The table came from immunoSEQ multiplex PCR; TCRdb's copy has only in-frame clones and leaves some out. The table lists about 180,000 clones, about 83% of them singletons, with over 7% in the top ten. This TCR derives from a woman aged 25 to 39 who had recovered from COVID-19. This rearrangement joins TRBV7-8 to TRBJ2-1; no reliable D call. Specimen: PBMCs or T cells enriched from blood (not recorded which). The CDR3 protein is CASSLVVYNEQFF. The CDR3 coding sequence is TGTGCCAGCAGCTTAGTTGTATACAATGAGCAGTTCTTC.